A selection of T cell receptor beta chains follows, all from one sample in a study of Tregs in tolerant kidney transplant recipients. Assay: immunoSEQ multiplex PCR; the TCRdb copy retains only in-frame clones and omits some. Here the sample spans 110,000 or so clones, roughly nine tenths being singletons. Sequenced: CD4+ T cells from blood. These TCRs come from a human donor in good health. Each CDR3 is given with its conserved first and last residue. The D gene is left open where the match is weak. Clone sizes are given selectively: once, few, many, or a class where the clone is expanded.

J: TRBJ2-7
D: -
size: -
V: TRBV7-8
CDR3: CASSPDGFPYEQYF
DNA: TGTGCCAGCAGCCCAGACGGATTCCCCTACGAGCAGTACTTC

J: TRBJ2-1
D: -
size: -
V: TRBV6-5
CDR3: CASSSGTSSYNEQFF
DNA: TGTGCCAGCAGTAGCGGAACGAGCTCCTACAATGAGCAGTTCTTC

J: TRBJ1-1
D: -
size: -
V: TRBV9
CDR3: CASSERGENTEAFF
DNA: TGTGCCAGCAGCGAAAGAGGGGAGAACACTGAAGCTTTCTTT

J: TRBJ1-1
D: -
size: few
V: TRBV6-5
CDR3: CASSLLGGDTEAFF
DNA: TGTGCCAGCAGTCTGCTAGGGGGGGACACTGAAGCTTTCTTT

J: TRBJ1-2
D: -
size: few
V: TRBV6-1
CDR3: CASSPTQTSNYGYTF
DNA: TGTGCCAGCAGCCCCACCCAGACTTCTAACTATGGCTACACCTTC

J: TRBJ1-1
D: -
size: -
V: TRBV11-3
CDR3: CASSPAPNTEAFF
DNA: TGTGCCAGCAGCCCGGCCCCGAACACTGAAGCTTTCTTT

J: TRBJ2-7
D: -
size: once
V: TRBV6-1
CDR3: CASSNYYEQYF
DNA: TGTGCCAGCAGTAACTACTACGAGCAGTACTTC

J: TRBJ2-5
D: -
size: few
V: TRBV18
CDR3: CASSQQETQYF
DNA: TGTGCCAGCTCACAACAAGAGACCCAGTACTTC

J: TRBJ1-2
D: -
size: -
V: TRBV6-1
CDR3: CASSPLFGYTF
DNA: TGTGCCAGCAGCCCCCTTTTCGGCTACACCTTC

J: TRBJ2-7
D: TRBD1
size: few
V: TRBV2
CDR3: CASGQDVYEQYF
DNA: TGTGCCAGCGGACAGGACGTGTACGAGCAGTACTTC

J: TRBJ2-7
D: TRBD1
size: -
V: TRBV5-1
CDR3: CASSMTGALYEQYF
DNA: TGCGCCAGCAGCATGACAGGGGCCCTCTACGAGCAGTACTTC

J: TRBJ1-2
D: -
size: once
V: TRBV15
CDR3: CATSRGGPNYGYTF
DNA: TGTGCCACCAGCAGAGGAGGACCCAACTATGGCTACACCTTC

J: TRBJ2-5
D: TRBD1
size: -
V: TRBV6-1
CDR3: CASSVQGTGQETQYF
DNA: TGTGCCAGCAGCGTACAAGGGACAGGCCAAGAGACCCAGTACTTC

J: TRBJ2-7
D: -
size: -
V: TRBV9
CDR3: CASSVGEGTQSSYEQYF
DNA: TGTGCCAGCAGCGTAGGAGAGGGGACCCAAAGCTCCTACGAGCAGTACTTC

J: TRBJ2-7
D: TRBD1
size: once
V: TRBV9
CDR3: CASSARSGTASYEQYF
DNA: TGTGCCAGCAGCGCCCGGTCAGGGACAGCTTCCTACGAGCAGTACTTC

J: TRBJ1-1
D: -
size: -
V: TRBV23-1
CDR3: CASSQSTGSRGMNTEAFF
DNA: TGCGCCAGCAGTCAATCGACTGGGAGCAGGGGCATGAACACTGAAGCTTTCTTT

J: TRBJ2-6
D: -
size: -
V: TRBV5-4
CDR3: CASSLESSSGANVLTF
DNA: TGTGCCAGCAGCTTGGAAAGTAGCTCTGGGGCCAACGTCCTGACTTTC

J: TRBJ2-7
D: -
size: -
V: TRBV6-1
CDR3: CASRGWGEQYF
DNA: TGTGCCAGCAGAGGGTGGGGCGAGCAGTACTTC

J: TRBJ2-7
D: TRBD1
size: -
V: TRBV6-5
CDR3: CASSYYRGMDEQYF
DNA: TGTGCCAGCAGTTACTACAGGGGTATGGACGAGCAGTACTTC